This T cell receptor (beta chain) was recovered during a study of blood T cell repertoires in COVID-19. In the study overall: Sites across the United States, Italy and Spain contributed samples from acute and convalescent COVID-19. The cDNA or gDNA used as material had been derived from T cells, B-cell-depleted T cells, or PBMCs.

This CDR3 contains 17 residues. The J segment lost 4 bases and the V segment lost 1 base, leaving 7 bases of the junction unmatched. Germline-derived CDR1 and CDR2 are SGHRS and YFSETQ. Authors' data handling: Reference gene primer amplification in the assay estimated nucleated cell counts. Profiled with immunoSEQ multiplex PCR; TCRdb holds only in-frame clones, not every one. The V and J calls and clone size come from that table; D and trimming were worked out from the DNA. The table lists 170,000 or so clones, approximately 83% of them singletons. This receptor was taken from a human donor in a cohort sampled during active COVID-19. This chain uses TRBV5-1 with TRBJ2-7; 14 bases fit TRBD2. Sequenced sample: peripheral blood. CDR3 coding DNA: TGCGCCAGCAGCTTGCCGGGACTAGCGGGAGTTTATTACGAGCAGTACTTC. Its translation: CASSLPGLAGVYYEQYF.